This TCR beta chain was retrieved from a study of cytomegalovirus exposure and HLA in healthy donors. Across the whole study: In an earlier analysis, 95 million to 140 million unique TCR beta sequences were found from some 180 million T cells.

The germline CDR1 and CDR2 sequences are MNHNY and SVGAGI (reference sequence). V lost 6 bases, J lost 8 bases, and 13 bases lay in between. This CDR3 spans 12 amino acids. Note on this clone: Its antigen is unidentified.

Study-wide points: A later analysis revealed that TCR association rates differed between HLA loci, peaking at DRB1 and bottoming out at HLA-C. Later on, an analysis tied approximately 17,000 TCR beta sequences to HLA alleles at 0.05 false discovery rate.

Both 60 Vbeta primers and 13 Jbeta primers went into the PCR. The protocol was immunoSEQ multiplex PCR, while the TCRdb copy is restricted to in-frame clones and leaves out a portion. Seen here are 73,000 or so clones, approximately 78% observed once, and the top ten hold around 7%. This receptor was obtained from a human donor in good health. The V gene is TRBV6-6, the J gene TRBJ1-1; D is unclear. What was sequenced was PBMCs. The CDR3, as DNA: TGTGCCAGCAGCCCCTCCGGGGTAGAAGCTTTCTTT. Encoded protein: CASSPSGVEAFF.